What follows is one T cell receptor beta chain and its context. The antigen remains undetermined. The data were taken from a study of T cells in Graves' hyperthyroidism and ophthalmopathy. Points from the study as a whole: Blood shared most expanded thyroid clonotypes above 0.001.

TCR beta CDR3 region amplification was performed from RNA transcripts. HTBI primers were used for first-round RT-PCR of the TCR CDR3. Via MiXCR, TCRdb re-called the multiplex PCR reads, giving one row per CDR3 protein. The data show a few hundred thousand distinct CDR3 sequences, approximately 14% seen once. V lost 3 bases to trimming and J lost 8 bases, with 16 bases between them. The germline CDR1 and CDR2 sequences are SGDLS and YYNGEE. The CDR3 covers 14 residues. From roughly 10 ml of fresh peripheral blood, PBMCs were isolated. The chain has TRBV9 and TRBJ2-3; tentatively, D is TRBD1 (5 bases). Input material: blood. The TCR originated in a woman younger than 45 with Graves' hyperthyroidism. CDR3 nucleotide sequence: TGTGCCAGCAGCGCAGGGCTGAGGATGGCTACGCAGTATTTT. Protein: CASSAGLRMATQYF.